A single sample gave rise to the 32 T cell receptor beta chains below, sequenced in a study of blood T cell repertoires in COVID-19. Using immunoSEQ multiplex PCR, the repertoire was profiled, and TCRdb retains in-frame clones only, with some absent. The sample gives under 300,000 clones, approximately 88% of which show up once; roughly 0.92% is in the top ten. Sequenced: peripheral blood. Every receptor here comes from a middle-aged woman who had recovered from COVID-19.

This rearrangement joins TRBV6-5 to TRBJ1-2, with 7 bases aligning to TRBD1. The V gene end was trimmed by 6 bases and the J gene end by 6 bases; junction bases not matched to a gene: 13. The CDR3 is 15 residues long. Looked up from germline, CDR1 is MNHEY and CDR2 is SVGAGI. The CDR3 nucleotides read TGTGCCAGCAGCCAAACCAGACAGGGCGGAAATGGCTACACCTTC. Its protein is CASSQTRQGGNGYTF.

In its sample, this clone was seen once. The genes are TRBV30 and TRBJ1-5, with a tentative D call TRBD1 (6 bases). The V and J ends lost 7 bases and 3 bases respectively, with 19 bases between them. Germline V lookup: CDR1 GTSNPN, CDR2 SVGIG (reference sequence). The CDR3 covers 15 residues. The CDR3 bases are TGTGCCTATAGTCAGCGGGGGGCCTCCAATCAGCCCCAGCATTTT. This translates into CAYSQRGASNQPQHF.

The J gene is TRBJ2-1, the V gene TRBV24-1; TRBD2 matches at 8 bases. Per germline, CDR1 KGHDR and CDR2 SFDVKD. Trimming took 1 base from V and 8 from J; bases not matched to a gene: 9. The CDR3 sequence is 16 residues long. CDR3 sequence: CATSDFTSGGVYEQFF. The CDR3 nucleotides read TGTGCCACCAGTGATTTTACTAGCGGAGGGGTCTATGAGCAGTTCTTC.

This chain uses TRBV3-1 (or the pseudogene TRBV3-2) with TRBJ1-1; perhaps TRBD1 as D (6 bases). The CDR3 spans 13 residues. Per the germline V gene, CDR1 is LGHDT and CDR2 is YNNKEL (reference sequence). Trimming took off 5 bases at V and 2 bases at J, with 9 bases between the two ends. In nucleotides, the CDR3 is TGTGCCAGCAGCGCACAGGGTAACACTGAAGCTTTCTTT. This translates into CASSAQGNTEAFF.

The chain combines TRBV3-1 (or the pseudogene TRBV3-2) with TRBJ1-2; D might be TRBD1 (5 bases). The CDR3 is made up of 14 amino acids. The germline CDR1 and CDR2 sequences are LGHDT and YNNKEL (reference sequence). The CDR3 protein is CVGVGGWGGWGYTF. The CDR3 bases are TGTGTAGGCGTGGGGGGTTGGGGAGGCTGGGGCTACACCTTC.

The genes are TRBV7-2 and TRBJ2-7; 9 bases align to TRBD1. The V gene's germline CDR1 is SGHTA and CDR2 FQGNSA. The ends lost 5 bases at V and 3 bases at J; junction bases unmatched: 5. This CDR3 comprises 14 residues. CDR3 in DNA: TGTGCCAGCAGCCTCTGGACAGGGGACTACGAGCAGTACTTC. It translates to CASSLWTGDYEQYF.

The rearrangement links TRBV19 to TRBJ1-1; 8 nucleotides line up with TRBD1. Germline CDR1 and CDR2: LNHDA and SQIVND (reference sequence). The CDR3 totals 14 residues. Trimming at V came to 4 bases and at J to 1 base, leaving 2 bases not matched to a gene. CDR3: CASSRGQENTEAFF. Here the CDR3 DNA reads TGTGCCAGTAGTAGGGGACAGGAGAACACTGAAGCTTTCTTT.

The genes are TRBV6-1 and TRBJ2-1, with 10 positions matching TRBD2. This CDR3 has 16 amino acids. Germline-derived CDR1 and CDR2 are MNHNS and SASEGT. The trim removed 1 base at V and 8 bases at J, leaving 8 bases unmatched. CDR3 bases: TGTGCCAGCAGTGAAGTTGCAGCGGGAGGGCCCTATGAGCAGTTCTTC. Residues: CASSEVAAGGPYEQFF.

This clone has a handful of counts. The junction does not match germline at one end; this may be a read error. The V gene is TRBV28, the J gene TRBJ1-5, with a tentative D call TRBD1 (5 bases). The CDR3 length is 14 residues. CDR1 and CDR2 from the germline V gene are MDHEN and SYDVKM. The CDR3 nucleotides read TGTGCGAGCAAGGGGCCAGGCTTGAATCAGCCCCAGCATTTT. This translates into CASKGPGLNQPQHF. Complete variable domain (other parts from reference TRBV28 and TRBJ1-5): DVKVTQSSRYLVKRTGEKVFLECVQDMDHENMFWYRQDPGLGLRLIYFSYDVKMKEKGDIPEGYSVSREKKERFSLILESASTNQTSMYLCASKGPGLNQPQHFGDGTRLSIL.

This clone was recorded a few times. The gene calls are TRBV19 and TRBJ2-3, with 7 bases matching TRBD2. V lost 9 bases to trimming and J lost 2 bases; unmatched junction nucleotides: 5. Germline V gene data show CDR1 as LNHDA and CDR2 as SQIVND (reference sequence). The CDR3 consists of 13 residues. CDR3 DNA sequence: TGTGCCAGCGCGGGAGCAATCACAGATACGCAGTATTTT. It is translated as CASAGAITDTQYF.

The rearrangement uses TRBV5-6 and TRBJ2-5; no reliable D call. In germline, CDR1 is SGHDT, CDR2 YYEEEE. CDR3 length: 13 amino acids. V lost 2 bases and J lost 2, with 7 bases in between. The CDR3 DNA follows: TGTGCCAGCAGCTTTTTCAGTCAAGAGACCCAGTACTTC. Its protein is CASSFFSQETQYF.

This chain links TRBV6-5 with TRBJ2-3; 9 bases line up with TRBD1. V shed 2 bases, J shed 7 bases, and the junction held 7 bases outside the gene matches. This CDR3 is built from 15 residues. In germline, CDR1 is MNHEY, CDR2 SVGAGI. In DNA form, the CDR3 reads TGTGCCAGCAGTTACGCCGGACAGGGGTTGAATACGCAGTATTTT. As protein: CASSYAGQGLNTQYF.

The chain joins TRBV13 to TRBJ2-1; 10 positions match TRBD2. CDR3 length equals 15 residues. Germline assignment: CDR1 PRHDT and CDR2 FYEKMQ (reference sequence). Trimming cost V 3 bases and J 6 bases; bases outside gene matches: 5. The CDR3 reads CASSFLTSGANEQFF. The CDR3 coding sequence is TGTGCCAGCAGCTTCCTAACTAGCGGGGCCAATGAGCAGTTCTTC.

CDR3 sequence (DNA): TGTGCCAGCAGTTACTCGTGGACTAGCGAAGAGCAGTACTTC. Translation gives CASSYSWTSEEQYF. This rearrangement joins TRBV6-2 or TRBV6-3 to TRBJ2-7, with 9 bases aligning to TRBD2. The V gene end was trimmed by 0 bases and the J gene end by 7 bases; junction bases not matched to a gene: 4. The CDR3 totals 14 residues. The V gene's germline CDR1 is MNHEY and CDR2 SVGEGT.

This chain joins TRBV27 and TRBJ2-1; 9 bases are a match to TRBD2. V lost 2 bases to trimming and J lost 8 bases; unmatched junction nucleotides: 13. This CDR3 has 17 amino acids. Germline V lookup: CDR1 MNHEY, CDR2 SMNVEV (reference sequence). CDR3 coding DNA: TGTGCCAGCAGTTTAGATTGGGCGGGAGGGTCGGAGGATGAGCAGTTCTTC. The encoded protein is CASSLDWAGGSEDEQFF.

This rearrangement joins TRBV27 to TRBJ1-1; weak D call: TRBD1 (5 bases). Germline CDR1 and CDR2: MNHEY and SMNVEV (reference sequence). V lost 5 bases to trimming and J lost 8 bases, with 18 bases between them. The CDR3 consists of 14 residues. The chain's CDR3 is CASSRKGPKSEAFF. Here the CDR3 DNA reads TGTGCCAGCAGTCGGAAGGGGCCCAAAAGCGAAGCTTTCTTT.

Only one count was recorded for this clone. The chain employs TRBV10-2 and TRBJ2-3; 11 bases are a match to TRBD2. The CDR3 is 15 amino acids. Germline V gene data show CDR1 as WSHSY and CDR2 as SAAADI. The V segment lost 5 bases and the J segment 3 bases; nucleotides outside the gene matches: 4. The CDR3 region is CASSKTSGTTDTQYF. The CDR3 DNA reads TGCGCCAGCAGTAAGACTAGCGGGACGACAGATACGCAGTATTTT.

The table lists this clone with a count of one. The chain uses TRBV2 and TRBJ1-5, with TRBD1 identical over 7 bases. The J segment lost 6 bases and the V segment lost 7 bases, leaving 6 bases of the junction unmatched. Germline V gives CDR1 SNHLY, CDR2 FYNNEI. The CDR3 runs to 13 residues. CDR3 sequence reads: CASTPGGSQPQHF. In nucleotides, the CDR3 is TGTGCCAGCACCCCAGGGGGATCTCAGCCCCAGCATTTT. Full variable domain (missing parts from reference TRBV2 and TRBJ1-5): EPEVTQTPSHQVTQMGQEVILRCVPISNHLYFYWYRQILGQKVEFLVSFYNNEISEKSEIFDDQFSVERPDGSNFTLKIRSTKLEDSAMYFCASTPGGSQPQHFGDGTRLSIL.

V is TRBV27 and J is TRBJ2-3; D perhaps matches TRBD2 (6 bases). V lost 1 base and J lost 0, with 17 bases in between. CDR1 and CDR2 from the germline V gene are MNHEY and SMNVEV (reference sequence). The CDR3 covers 18 residues. CDR3 in amino acids: CASSLFALADPSTDTQYF. The CDR3 region has the DNA TGTGCCAGCAGTTTATTTGCACTAGCAGACCCTAGCACAGATACGCAGTATTTT.

With regard to this clone: At one boundary the junction diverges from the germline segment, which might be a read error. The chain couples TRBV5-1 to TRBJ2-1; 14 bases are a match to TRBD2. Germline loops: CDR1 SGHRS, CDR2 YFSETQ. This CDR3 region has 14 residues. CDR3 region: CASSLDGTSGSRIF. The CDR3 DNA is TGCGCCAGCAGCTTGGACGGGACTAGCGGGAGTAGGATCTTC.

This chain connects TRBV28 to TRBJ1-1, with D possibly matching TRBD1 (5 bases). The CDR3 is made up of 15 amino acids. Germline CDR1 and CDR2: MDHEN and SYDVKM. V lost 7 bases, J lost 0 bases, and 15 bases lay in between. The CDR3 protein is CASTRWGSLNTEAFF. CDR3 nucleotide sequence: TGTGCCAGCACCCGTTGGGGCAGCCTGAACACTGAAGCTTTCTTT.

With regard to this clone: In the same sample, other DNA sequences code for this CDR3. The chain carries TRBV6-6 and TRBJ2-1; 9 bases line up with TRBD2. The CDR3 length is 15 residues. V shed 5 bases and J 0 bases; nucleotides not matched to a gene: 2. Looked up from germline, CDR1 is MNHNY and CDR2 is SVGAGI (reference sequence). The CDR3, as DNA: TGTGCCAGCAGTCCACTAGCGGGCTCCTACAATGAGCAGTTCTTC. As protein: CASSPLAGSYNEQFF.

The rearrangement links TRBV30 to TRBJ1-3; 8 bases map to TRBD1. Germline V gene lookup returns CDR1 GTSNPN and CDR2 SVGIG (reference sequence). After removal of 1 base from V and 4 bases from J, the junction contained 6 bases not matched to a gene. The CDR3 totals 15 residues. The CDR3 DNA reads TGTGCCTGGAGTGACTACAGGGGGTCAGGAAACACCATATATTTT. Translated: CAWSDYRGSGNTIYF.

This clone was observed a single time. V gene TRBV7-9 combines with J gene TRBJ1-3; D is unclear. Trimming pared 4 bases from V and 0 bases from J, leaving 16 bases between. The germline gives CDR1 SEHNR, CDR2 FQNEAQ (reference sequence). The CDR3 extends over 17 amino acids. Here the CDR3 DNA reads TGTGCCAGCAGCTCCTCACTACCGCGAGACTCTGGAAACACCATATATTTT. Encoded protein: CASSSSLPRDSGNTIYF.

This rearrangement joins TRBV6-1 to TRBJ1-5; the match to TRBD1 covers 10 bases. The CDR3 is made up of 18 amino acids. Unmatched junction bases numbered 8, after V lost 2 bases and J lost 1 base. CDR1 is MNHNS and CDR2 is SASEGT in the germline V gene. The CDR3: CASSESTGGIWSNQPQHF. CDR3 nucleotide sequence: TGTGCCAGCAGTGAATCGACAGGGGGCATTTGGAGCAATCAGCCCCAGCATTTT.

The genes are TRBV27 and TRBJ2-7; 7 positions match TRBD1. Per germline, CDR1 MNHEY and CDR2 SMNVEV (reference sequence). V lost 6 bases to trimming and J lost 2 bases; unmatched junction nucleotides: 10. This CDR3 is 15 amino acids long. CDR3 nucleotides: TGTGCCAGCAGACCCGACCTTGGGACAGCCTACGAGCAGTACTTC. This encodes CASRPDLGTAYEQYF.

This clone was seen just once. This sequence joins TRBV30 and TRBJ1-1; D perhaps matches TRBD1 (6 bases). This CDR3 region has 12 residues. V dropped 3 bases and J dropped 4 bases, with 9 bases sitting between them. Per germline, CDR1 GTSNPN and CDR2 SVGIG (reference sequence). The CDR3 region is CAWRRQATEAFF. The CDR3 DNA reads as TGTGCCTGGAGGAGACAGGCCACTGAAGCTTTCTTT.

This clone was picked up one time. The chain couples TRBV6-5 to TRBJ2-5, with a tentative D call TRBD2 (6 bases). Germline CDR1 reads MNHEY; CDR2 reads SVGAGI. The CDR3 sequence is 15 residues long. With 8 bases removed from V and 4 bases from J, the gap between germline ends came to 20 bases. Here the CDR3 DNA reads TGTGCCAGCTCCCCTCGTGGGGGAGGAGGAGAGACCCAGTACTTC. Translating gives CASSPRGGGGETQYF.

The chain is built from TRBV7-8 and TRBJ2-3; TRBD1 is a possible D gene (6 bases). V lost 5 bases and J 6 bases, leaving 15 bases between the germline ends. Per germline, CDR1 SGHVS and CDR2 FQNEAQ. The CDR3 runs to 14 residues. CDR3 bases: TGTGCCAGCAGCCCCGCCCTCGGACAGGATACGCAGTATTTT. This sequence encodes CASSPALGQDTQYF.

The CDR3 DNA sequence: TGTGCCAGCGGAAATCAGGGCTCGAACACCGGGGAGCTGTTTTTT. Residues: CASGNQGSNTGELFF. The chain couples TRBV7-9 to TRBJ2-2; weak D call: TRBD1 (5 bases). Germline V gives CDR1 SEHNR, CDR2 FQNEAQ (reference sequence). Trimming shortened V by 8 bases and J by 0 bases, and 13 bases separated the two germline ends. This CDR3 comprises 15 residues.

The chain recombines TRBV4-1 with TRBJ2-3, with 8 bases fitting TRBD2. The CDR3 spans 16 residues. Germline V gene sequence: CDR1 MGHRA, CDR2 YSYEKL. After removal of 1 base from V and 0 bases from J, the junction contained 3 bases not matched to a gene. DNA of the CDR3: TGCGCCAGCAGCCAAGCCTCTAGCGGGAGCACAGATACGCAGTATTTT. Encoded protein: CASSQASSGSTDTQYF.

The chain links TRBV27 to TRBJ2-1; 9 bases align to TRBD1. The CDR3 runs to 14 residues. With V trimmed by 8 bases and J by 6 bases, 8 bases remained unmatched. Per the germline V gene, CDR1 is MNHEY and CDR2 is SMNVEV (reference sequence). The CDR3 coding sequence is TGTGCCAGCGGATCCGGGACAGGGTTCAATGAGCAGTTCTTC. Protein: CASGSGTGFNEQFF.